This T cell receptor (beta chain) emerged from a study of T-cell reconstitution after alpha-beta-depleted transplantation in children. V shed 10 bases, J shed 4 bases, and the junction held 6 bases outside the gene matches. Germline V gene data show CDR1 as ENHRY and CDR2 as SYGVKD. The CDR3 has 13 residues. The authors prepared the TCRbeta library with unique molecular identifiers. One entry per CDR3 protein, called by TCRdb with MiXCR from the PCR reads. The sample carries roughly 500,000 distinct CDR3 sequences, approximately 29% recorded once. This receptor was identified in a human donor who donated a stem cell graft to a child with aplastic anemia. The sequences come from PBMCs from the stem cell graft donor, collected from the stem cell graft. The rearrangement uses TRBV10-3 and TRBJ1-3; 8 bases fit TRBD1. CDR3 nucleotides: TGTGCCAAGAGCAGGGGGCCCGGAAACACCATATATTTT. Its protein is CAKSRGPGNTIYF.